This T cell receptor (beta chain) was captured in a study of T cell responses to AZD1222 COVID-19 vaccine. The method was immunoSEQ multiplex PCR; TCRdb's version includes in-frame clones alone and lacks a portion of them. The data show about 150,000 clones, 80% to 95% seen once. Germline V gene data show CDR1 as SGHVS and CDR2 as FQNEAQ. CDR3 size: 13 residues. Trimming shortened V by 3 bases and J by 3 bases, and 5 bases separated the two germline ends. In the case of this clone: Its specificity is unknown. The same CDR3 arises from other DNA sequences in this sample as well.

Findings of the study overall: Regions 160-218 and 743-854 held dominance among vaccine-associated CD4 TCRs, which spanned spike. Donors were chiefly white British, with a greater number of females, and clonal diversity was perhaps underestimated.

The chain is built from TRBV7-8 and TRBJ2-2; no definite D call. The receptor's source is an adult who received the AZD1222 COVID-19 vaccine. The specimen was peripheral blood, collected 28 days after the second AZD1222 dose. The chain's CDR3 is CASSLVDTGELFF. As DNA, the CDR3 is TGTGCCAGCAGCTTGGTCGACACCGGGGAGCTGTTTTTT.